This TCR beta chain was identified in a study of T cell changes during pregnancy in multiple sclerosis. V shed 2 bases and J 2 bases; nucleotides not matched to a gene: 2. The CDR3 covers 15 residues. Per the germline V gene, CDR1 is MGHRA and CDR2 is YSYEKL. The protocol was immunoSEQ multiplex PCR, while the TCRdb copy is restricted to in-frame clones and leaves out a portion. The table has 80,000 or so clones, nearly 95% seen once. The V call is TRBV4-1, the J call TRBJ2-5; the match to TRBD2 covers 10 bases. Sequences were derived from peripheral blood, sampled in the second trimester of pregnancy. The source of this sequence is a female donor in good health, enrolled as a control in a pregnancy study. In DNA, the CDR3 is TGCGCCAGCAGCCAAATAGCGGGGGGACAAGAGACCCAGTACTTC. Residues: CASSQIAGGQETQYF.